This is a list of T cell receptor beta chains from one sample in a study of blood T cell repertoires in COVID-19. The assay was immunoSEQ multiplex PCR, and TCRdb's table has in-frame clones only and misses some. The sample holds roughly 50,000 clones, about four fifths seen once. The sequenced sample was peripheral blood. The receptor source for this set is a woman in her sixties with acute or convalescent COVID-19. CDR3s include the opening cysteine and the closing phenylalanine or tryptophan. A D gene is named only where the DNA matches it firmly. A clone size is listed for some rows: how often the clone was seen (once, few, many), or a class if it is expanded.

TRBD1 | TRBJ1-3 | TRBV9 | NA | TGTGCCAGCAGCTCCCGAGCCCGGGACAGCTCTGGAAACACCATATATTTT | CASSSRARDSSGNTIYF
TRBD1 | TRBJ2-6 | TRBV10-3 | few | TGTGCCATCAGTCCTTCAGGGGGATCTGGGGCCAACGTCCTGACTTTC | CAISPSGGSGANVLTF
NA | TRBJ2-7 | TRBV19 | NA | TGTGCCAGTAGCCCCAATGGCGAGGCCTACGAGCAGTACTTC | CASSPNGEAYEQYF
NA | TRBJ1-2 | TRBV12-5 | NA | TGTGCTAGTGGTTTGTCGTCGGGAGGGGCCTATGGCTACACCTTC | CASGLSSGGAYGYTF
TRBD2 | TRBJ2-3 | TRBV6-5 | NA | TGTGCCAGCAGACGAACTAGCGGGAGAATAGATACGCAGTATTTT | CASRRTSGRIDTQYF
NA | TRBJ1-1 | TRBV5-1 | few | TGCGCCAGCAGCCCACAGGACCCAGGAAACACTGAAGCTTTCTTT | CASSPQDPGNTEAFF
NA | TRBJ1-2 | TRBV3-1/TRBV3-2 | NA | TGTGCCAGCAGCACCCGAGTTCCCACCGGCGGGTATGGCTACACCTTC | CASSTRVPTGGYGYTF
NA | TRBJ2-2 | TRBV19 | NA | TGTGCCAGCAGAGGGATATGGGCCGGGGAGCTGTTTTTT | CASRGIWAGELFF
TRBD1 | TRBJ2-1 | TRBV7-2 | NA | TGTGCCAGCAGCTTGGGACAGCCTCGTTCCCCTTACAATGAGCAGTTCTTC | CASSLGQPRSPYNEQFF
NA | TRBJ1-1 | TRBV7-8 | NA | TGTGCCAGCAGCTTAGATGCAGGGCTGAACACTGAAGCTTTCTTT | CASSLDAGLNTEAFF
NA | TRBJ2-1 | TRBV24-1 | NA | TGTGCCACCAGTGATTTCACGGGGGATGGGGACAATGAGCAGTTCTTC | CATSDFTGDGDNEQFF
NA | TRBJ2-1 | TRBV7-9 | NA | TGTGCCAGCAGCTTAGCGGGCCCACTCCCTTACAATGAGCAGTTCTTC | CASSLAGPLPYNEQFF